This TCR beta chain was profiled in a study of blood T cell repertoires in COVID-19. V was shortened by 0 bases and J by 6 bases, with 13 bases between the two germline ends. The CDR3 is 15 residues long. Germline V gene data show CDR1 as SGHNT and CDR2 as YYREEE (reference sequence). Sequenced by immunoSEQ multiplex PCR; TCRdb stores in-frame clones only, minus some. The sample shows roughly 130,000 clones, 87% of them seen only once. The clonotype was recovered from an older woman with acute or convalescent COVID-19. What was sequenced was peripheral blood. The J gene is TRBJ2-1, the V gene TRBV5-4; D is perhaps TRBD2 (6 bases). The CDR3 bases are TGTGCCAGCAGCTTGGTGGGGGGTGGCGGCAATGAGCAGTTCTTC. It yields the protein CASSLVGGGGNEQFF.